These 31 T cell receptor beta chains share one sample of origin, sequenced in a study of long-term antiretroviral therapy in people with HIV. Survey level was the resolution at which the v3.0 immunoSEQ assay ran. Profiling relied on immunoSEQ multiplex PCR, and the TCRdb table lists in-frame clones only, not all of them. The table records over 35,000 clones, less than 95% of them present only once. The sequencing here drew on unsorted PBMCs, taken 9.2 years after starting antiretroviral therapy. These receptors originate from a man aged 25 to 45 with HIV.

CDR3 sequence (DNA): TGTGCCAGCAGATTCCGACAGGGGGAGACCCAGTACTTC. Amino acids: CASRFRQGETQYF. This chain uses TRBV6-1 with TRBJ2-5; 8 positions match TRBD1. Trimming took 6 bases from V and 5 from J; bases not matched to a gene: 5. The CDR3 contains 13 residues. CDR1 is MNHNS and CDR2 is SASEGT in the germline V gene.

V and J are TRBV29-1 and TRBJ2-2; D not certain. The CDR3 loop spans 17 amino acids. V lost 1 base to trimming and J lost 0 bases, with 15 bases between them. Germline V gene sequence: CDR1 SQVTM, CDR2 ANQGSEA. This CDR3 reads CSVEARSISSNTGELFF. The CDR3 nucleotides read TGCAGCGTTGAAGCACGATCAATCAGTTCGAACACCGGGGAGCTGTTTTTT.

V usage is TRBV7-9 and J usage is TRBJ1-4, with 9 bases matching TRBD1. The V segment lost 2 bases and the J segment 7 bases; nucleotides outside the gene matches: 17. The CDR3 spans 19 residues. Germline V gene sequence: CDR1 SEHNR, CDR2 FQNEAQ (reference sequence). The CDR3: CASSLWWGQGTQLGEKLFF. The CDR3 region has the DNA TGTGCCAGCAGCTTATGGTGGGGACAGGGAACTCAACTAGGTGAAAAACTGTTTTTT. Using reference TRBV7-9 and TRBJ1-4 for the parts outside the CDR3, the full variable domain is DTGVSQNPRHKITKRGQNVTFRCDPISEHNRLYWYRQTLGQGPEFLTYFQNEAQLEKSRLLSDRFSAERPKGSFSTLEIQRTEQGDSAMYLCASSLWWGQGTQLGEKLFFGSGTQLSVL.

The chain couples TRBV28 to TRBJ1-6; D is perhaps TRBD1 (5 bases). The CDR3 sequence is 13 residues long. V was trimmed by 6 bases and J by 12 bases, leaving 15 bases between them. Germline CDR1 and CDR2: MDHEN and SYDVKM. CDR3 amino acids: CASSNRRPGPLHF. The CDR3 DNA sequence: TGTGCCAGCAGCAACAGGCGTCCTGGACCCCTCCACTTT.

The V and J genes are TRBV2 and TRBJ1-6, with D possibly TRBD1 on 6 matching bases. The length of the CDR3 is 14 residues. Trimming stripped 4 bases from V and 6 bases from J, with 10 bases between. Germline CDR1 reads SNHLY; CDR2 reads FYNNEI. The CDR3 bases are TGTGCCAGCAGTGTTGAGGGGGGTAATTCACCCCTCCACTTT. It codes for CASSVEGGNSPLHF.

V usage is TRBV9 and J usage is TRBJ2-3; 8 bases map to TRBD2. Looked up from germline, CDR1 is SGDLS and CDR2 is YYNGEE. The CDR3 consists of 16 residues. V was clipped by 0 bases and J by 2 bases; unmatched bases: 5. The chain's CDR3 is CASSVGSGVTTDTQYF. CDR3 in DNA: TGTGCCAGCAGCGTAGGTAGCGGGGTTACCACAGATACGCAGTATTTT.

The chain has TRBV7-3 and TRBJ1-6; tentatively, D is TRBD1 (5 bases). The CDR3 runs 15 residues. Germline assignment: CDR1 SGHTA and CDR2 FQGTGA. Trimming left V 3 bases short and J 8 bases short, with 14 bases between. CDR3 sequence reads: CASSLDRGEDSPLHF. The DNA for the CDR3 is TGTGCCAGCAGCTTGGATCGAGGGGAGGATTCACCCCTCCACTTT. The variable domain in full, completed from reference TRBV7-3 and TRBJ1-6, reads GAGVSQTPSNKVTEKGKYVELRCDPISGHTALYWYRQSLGQGPEFLIYFQGTGAADDSGLPNDRFFAVRPEGSVSTLKIQRTERGDSAVYLCASSLDRGEDSPLHFGNGTRLTVT.

The chain has TRBV11-2 and TRBJ1-6; TRBD1 might be the D (6 bases). CDR1 and CDR2 from the germline V gene are SGHAT and FQNNGV. The CDR3 has 15 residues. V was clipped by 3 bases and J by 5 bases, with 11 bases between them. The CDR3 bases are TGTGCCAGCAGCTTGATCGAGGGGGATAATTCACCCCTCCACTTT. This translates into CASSLIEGDNSPLHF. Filled out from reference TRBV11-2 and TRBJ1-6, the complete variable domain reads EAGVAQSPRYKIIEKRQSVAFWCNPISGHATLYWYQQILGQGPKLLIQFQNNGVVDDSQLPKDRFSAERLKGVDSTLKIQPAKLEDSAVYLCASSLIEGDNSPLHFGNGTRLTVT.

The V and J genes are TRBV7-8 and TRBJ1-5; 7 nucleotides line up with TRBD1. This CDR3 region has 16 residues. V was pared by 3 bases and J by 5 bases, with 10 bases of the junction left unmatched. The germline V gene encodes CDR1 SGHVS and CDR2 FQNEAQ. The CDR3 bases are TGTGCCAGCAGCTTTTTAGCCGGGACAGACTATCAGCCCCAGCATTTT. Encoded protein: CASSFLAGTDYQPQHF.

The J gene is TRBJ1-4, the V gene TRBV4-2; TRBD1 is a possible D gene (6 bases). V lost 3 bases and J 4 bases, leaving 18 bases between the germline ends. CDR3 length: 17 amino acids. In germline, CDR1 is LGHNA, CDR2 YNFKEQ. The CDR3 region has the DNA TGTGCCAGCAGCCATCCCTCTGGGGGGGCGAATAATGAAAAACTGTTTTTT. Translating gives CASSHPSGGANNEKLFF.

The chain carries TRBV5-6 and TRBJ2-2, with D tentatively TRBD1 (5 bases). V lost 0 bases to trimming and J lost 5 bases, with 14 bases between them. This CDR3 spans 16 amino acids. Germline CDR1 reads SGHDT; CDR2 reads YYEEEE. CDR3 DNA: TGTGCCAGCAGCTTGGATGGGGCCCTGGGAACCGGGGAGCTGTTTTTT. It translates to CASSLDGALGTGELFF.

V gene TRBV29-1 combines with J gene TRBJ2-3, with 11 bases that match TRBD2. The trim removed 5 bases at V and 7 bases at J, leaving 20 bases unmatched. The germline V gene has CDR1 SQVTM and CDR2 ANQGSEA. CDR3 size: 18 residues. CDR3 DNA: TGCAGCGTTCAACCCCTGTCTAGCGGGGGGACCTCACAGAATACGCAGTATTTT. Translation gives CSVQPLSSGGTSQNTQYF.

The chain carries TRBV7-9 and TRBJ1-3; D gene ambiguous. This CDR3 region has 13 residues. Germline CDR1 reads SEHNR; CDR2 reads FQNEAQ (reference sequence). The germline V and J ends were trimmed by 4 bases and 4 bases, with 8 bases remaining between them. Written as DNA, the CDR3 is TGTGCCAGCAGCTCCGATTTGGGAAACACCATATATTTT. It yields the protein CASSSDLGNTIYF.

The rearrangement uses TRBV2 and TRBJ1-1; no firm D call. Trimming shortened V by 5 bases and J by 1 base, and 11 bases separated the two germline ends. Germline V gene data show CDR1 as SNHLY and CDR2 as FYNNEI. This CDR3 region has 14 residues. The CDR3 bases are TGTGCCAGCAGTCTTCGGGATGCGAACACTGAAGCTTTCTTT. Encoded protein: CASSLRDANTEAFF.

This chain joins TRBV7-9 and TRBJ2-5; TRBD2 is a possible D gene (7 bases). There are 16 residues in the CDR3. Trimming stripped 4 bases from V and 6 bases from J, with 21 bases between. In germline, CDR1 is SEHNR, CDR2 FQNEAQ (reference sequence). DNA of the CDR3: TGTGCCAGCAGCTCCCCGATCACAGGGAGGGTCAAGACCCAGTACTTC. Its protein product is CASSSPITGRVKTQYF.

The chain carries TRBV2 and TRBJ1-5; the match to TRBD1 covers 8 bases. The V segment lost 5 bases and the J segment 7 bases; nucleotides outside the gene matches: 10. The CDR3 is made up of 15 amino acids. In germline, CDR1 is SNHLY, CDR2 FYNNEI. CDR3 nucleotide sequence: TGTGCCAGCAGTACCCTGGGACAGGCGGGGCAGCCCCAGCATTTT. This sequence encodes CASSTLGQAGQPQHF.

The chain combines TRBV18 with TRBJ1-2; D gene uncertain. CDR1 and CDR2 (germline): KGHSH, LQKENI. The ends were cut back, 3 bases at V and 3 bases at J, with 17 bases in the middle. The CDR3 consists of 16 residues. The CDR3 loop reads CASSPLRPANDYGYTF. CDR3 bases: TGTGCCAGCTCACCGCTTCGTCCCGCCAATGACTATGGCTACACCTTC.

Notes on this clone: Other nucleotide sequences in the sample specify the same CDR3. The chain combines TRBV6-1 with TRBJ1-4; tentatively, D is TRBD1 (6 bases). Looked up from germline, CDR1 is MNHNS and CDR2 is SASEGT. The CDR3 length is 14 residues. V was shortened by 1 base and J by 7 bases, with 10 bases between the two germline ends. CDR3: CASSEDRAREKLFF. The CDR3 region has the DNA TGTGCCAGCAGTGAAGACAGGGCACGTGAAAAACTGTTTTTT.

As to this clone: Compared with germline, one end of the junction differs, possibly owing to a read error. The rearrangement links TRBV7-7 to TRBJ1-4; maybe TRBD1 (5 bases). CDR3 size: 15 residues. Germline V gene lookup returns CDR1 SSHAT and CDR2 FNYEAQ (reference sequence). The CDR3 reads CASSSGHSTNEKLFF. CDR3 sequence (DNA): TGTGCTAGCAGCTCAGGACACTCAACTAATGAAAAACTGTTTTTT.

This clone appeared a single time. The rearrangement uses TRBV19 and TRBJ2-5; 12 bases map to TRBD1. CDR3 length equals 17 residues. The germline gives CDR1 LNHDA, CDR2 SQIVND (reference sequence). Losses at the gene ends were 7 bases for V and 5 bases for J; bases not matched to a gene: 14. In nucleotides, the CDR3 is TGTGCCAGTACGGGCCTGGGACAGGGGGCCCGGGAGGAGACCCAGTACTTC. Translating gives CASTGLGQGAREETQYF. Full variable domain (remainder filled in from reference TRBV19 and TRBJ2-5): DGGITQSPKYLFRKEGQNVTLSCEQNLNHDAMYWYRQDPGQGLRLIYYSQIVNDFQKGDIAEGYSVSREKKESFPLTVTSAQKNPTAFYLCASTGLGQGAREETQYFGPGTRLLVL.

The chain carries TRBV7-2 and TRBJ1-2; D may be TRBD1 (5 bases). In germline, CDR1 is SGHTA, CDR2 FQGNSA. The V gene lost 1 base and the J gene lost 8 bases, with 14 bases spanning the gap. The CDR3 consists of 14 residues. The CDR3 sequence is CASSLETGTLGYTF. CDR3 coding DNA: TGTGCCAGCAGCTTAGAAACAGGAACTTTGGGCTACACCTTC.

This clone has a single count. This chain uses TRBV7-3 with TRBJ2-3, with 9 bases matching TRBD2. The CDR3 loop spans 16 amino acids. The trim removed 2 bases at V and 2 bases at J, leaving 5 bases unmatched. The germline V gene has CDR1 SGHTA and CDR2 FQGTGA. The CDR3 region has the DNA TGTGCCAGCAGCTTAGGGCTAGCGGGGCCCACAGATACGCAGTATTTT. Protein: CASSLGLAGPTDTQYF. Filled out from reference TRBV7-3 and TRBJ2-3, the complete variable domain reads GAGVSQTPSNKVTEKGKYVELRCDPISGHTALYWYRQSLGQGPEFLIYFQGTGAADDSGLPNDRFFAVRPEGSVSTLKIQRTERGDSAVYLCASSLGLAGPTDTQYFGPGTRLTVL.

V is TRBV27 and J is TRBJ1-2; 8 nucleotides align to TRBD1. CDR1 MNHEY and CDR2 SMNVEV come from the germline V gene (reference sequence). V was pared by 2 bases and J by 8 bases, with 7 bases of the junction left unmatched. This CDR3 spans 14 amino acids. CDR3 loop: CASSLRAGGLGYTF. The CDR3 region has the DNA TGTGCCAGCAGTTTAAGGGCAGGGGGCTTAGGCTACACCTTC.

The chain combines TRBV6-5 with TRBJ2-5; maybe TRBD2 (5 bases). V lost 4 bases to trimming and J lost 2 bases, with 11 bases between them. Germline values: CDR1 MNHEY, CDR2 SVGAGI. The CDR3 has 14 amino acids. In nucleotides, the CDR3 is TGTGCCAGCAGTTCTGGGAGCGATCAAGAGACCCAGTACTTC. Protein: CASSSGSDQETQYF.

The gene calls are TRBV10-2 and TRBJ1-2; D gene ambiguous. With 4 bases removed from V and 7 bases from J, the gap between germline ends came to 7 bases. The CDR3 is made up of 11 amino acids. Germline V gives CDR1 WSHSY, CDR2 SAAADI. This CDR3 reads CASSVGPGYTF. The CDR3, as DNA: TGCGCCAGCAGTGTAGGGCCTGGCTACACCTTC.

This clone was detected only once. Written as DNA, the CDR3 is TGTGCCAGCAGCCCGTGGGATGGAAACACCATATATTTT. Its protein is CASSPWDGNTIYF. This chain uses TRBV7-9 with TRBJ1-3; D is uncertain. The CDR3 covers 13 residues. The V end lost 5 bases, the J end lost 3 bases, and 8 bases lay between the germline ends. CDR1 and CDR2 from the germline V gene are SEHNR and FQNEAQ (reference sequence).

The V gene is TRBV2, the J gene TRBJ1-3; 7 nucleotides align to TRBD1. V shed 4 bases and J 7 bases; nucleotides not matched to a gene: 7. The CDR3 has 14 amino acids. Germline V gene data show CDR1 as SNHLY and CDR2 as FYNNEI. CDR3 amino acids: CASSAQGVGNTIYF. The CDR3 DNA is TGTGCCAGCAGTGCTCAGGGGGTCGGGAACACCATATATTTT. The variable domain in full, with the rest retrieved from reference TRBV2 and TRBJ1-3, is EPEVTQTPSHQVTQMGQEVILRCVPISNHLYFYWYRQILGQKVEFLVSFYNNEISEKSEIFDDQFSVERPDGSNFTLKIRSTKLEDSAMYFCASSAQGVGNTIYFGEGSWLTVV.

The chain is built from TRBV11-1 and TRBJ1-5; D uncertain. The germline V and J ends were trimmed by 1 base and 1 base, with 5 bases remaining between them. This CDR3 has 14 amino acids. CDR1 and CDR2 (germline): SGHAT, FQDESV (reference sequence). The CDR3 loop is CASSLDGSNQPQHF. CDR3 in DNA: TGTGCCAGCAGCTTAGACGGGAGCAATCAGCCCCAGCATTTT.

V gene TRBV5-1 combines with J gene TRBJ2-1; 7 positions match TRBD1. The CDR3 extends over 13 amino acids. V was pared by 4 bases and J by 4 bases, with 2 bases of the junction left unmatched. Germline CDR1 SGHRS, CDR2 YFSETQ. CDR3 sequence (DNA): TGCGCCAGCAGCCGGGACAGTTACAATGAGCAGTTCTTC. Residues: CASSRDSYNEQFF.

Comments on this clone: The junction departs from the called germline gene at one end, perhaps through a read error. The chain employs TRBV2 and TRBJ2-1; TRBD1 matches at 7 bases. CDR3 length: 14 residues. Per the germline V gene, CDR1 is SNHLY and CDR2 is FYNNEI. The CDR3 loop reads CASGEGRGWDEQFF. The CDR3, as DNA: TGTGCCAGCGGTGAGGGCAGGGGGTGGGATGAGCAGTTCTTC.

The chain uses TRBV28 and TRBJ2-5; possible D gene TRBD2, 6 bases. Germline V gene data show CDR1 as MDHEN and CDR2 as SYDVKM. The ends were cut back, 7 bases at V and 1 base at J, with 13 bases in the middle. CDR3 size: 14 residues. CDR3 region: CASTKGGVQETQYF. CDR3 DNA sequence: TGTGCCAGCACCAAGGGCGGGGTCCAAGAGACCCAGTACTTC.